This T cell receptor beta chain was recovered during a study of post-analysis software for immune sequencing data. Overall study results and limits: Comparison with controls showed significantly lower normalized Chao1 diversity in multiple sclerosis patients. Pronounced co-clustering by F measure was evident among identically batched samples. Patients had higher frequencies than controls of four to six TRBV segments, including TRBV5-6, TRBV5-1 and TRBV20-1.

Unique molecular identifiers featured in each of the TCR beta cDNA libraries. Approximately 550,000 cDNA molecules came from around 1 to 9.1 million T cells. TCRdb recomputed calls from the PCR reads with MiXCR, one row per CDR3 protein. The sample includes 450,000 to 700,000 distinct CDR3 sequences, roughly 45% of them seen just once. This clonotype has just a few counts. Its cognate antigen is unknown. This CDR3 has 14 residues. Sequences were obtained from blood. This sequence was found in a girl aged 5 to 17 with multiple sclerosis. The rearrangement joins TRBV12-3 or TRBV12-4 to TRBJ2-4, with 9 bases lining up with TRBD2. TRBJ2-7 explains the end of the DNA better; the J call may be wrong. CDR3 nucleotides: TGTGCCAGCAGCCCTAGCGGGAATACGTACGAGCAGTACTTC. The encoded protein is CASSPSGNTYEQYF.